This T cell receptor (beta chain) was found in a study of control samples from healthy donors and cancer patients. Using immunoSEQ multiplex PCR, the repertoire was profiled, and TCRdb retains in-frame clones only, with some absent. The sample yields about 89,000 clones, roughly 86% seen once. The CDR3 loop spans 19 amino acids. Germline V gene sequence: CDR1 SGHDN, CDR2 FVKESK. Trimming shortened V by 2 bases and J by 1 base, and 21 bases separated the two germline ends. The genes are TRBV14 and TRBJ2-1, with D perhaps being TRBD1 or TRBD2 (5 bases each). Sequencing was carried out using blood. The receptor was isolated from a man aged 25 to 40 in good health. In DNA form, the CDR3 reads TGTGCCAGCAGCCAATGGGGGACCGACGGGCCCAAATCCTACAATGAGCAGTTCTTC. The encoded protein is CASSQWGTDGPKSYNEQFF.